This entry lists 31 T cell receptor beta chains sequenced from one sample in a study of blood T cell repertoires in COVID-19. The method was immunoSEQ multiplex PCR; TCRdb's version includes in-frame clones alone and lacks a portion of them. This sample carries more than 85,000 clones, roughly nine tenths of them seen once, and the ten largest clones take 3.5% to 5.5%. The material sequenced was peripheral blood. The receptors derive from a man between 65 and 85 years old with acute or convalescent COVID-19.

The V gene is TRBV29-1, the J gene TRBJ1-3; D is unresolved. The CDR3 contains 14 residues. V gave up 5 bases and J gave up 0 bases, with 11 bases separating them. Germline V gives CDR1 SQVTM, CDR2 ANQGSEA. The CDR3 region is CSVHGGISGNTIYF. The CDR3 nucleotides read TGCAGCGTTCATGGCGGGATCTCTGGAAACACCATATATTTT.

J is TRBJ2-1 and V is TRBV7-9; 9 nucleotides match TRBD2. Germline V gene lookup returns CDR1 SEHNR and CDR2 FQNEAQ (reference sequence). The CDR3 contains 18 residues. V shed 2 bases and J 2 bases; nucleotides not matched to a gene: 10. CDR3 nucleotides: TGTGCCAGCAGCTTATATTTCGGCGGGGGGGCCACCTACAATGAGCAGTTCTTC. This codes for CASSLYFGGGATYNEQFF. Drawing the rest from reference TRBV7-9 and TRBJ2-1, the complete variable domain is DTGVSQNPRHKITKRGQNVTFRCDPISEHNRLYWYRQTLGQGPEFLTYFQNEAQLEKSRLLSDRFSAERPKGSFSTLEIQRTEQGDSAMYLCASSLYFGGGATYNEQFFGPGTRLTVL.

The chain carries TRBV28 and TRBJ1-6; 8 bases line up with TRBD1. With 6 bases clipped from V and 9 bases from J, the junction kept 7 bases outside the gene matches. This CDR3 has 14 amino acids. Germline CDR1 MDHEN, CDR2 SYDVKM. CDR3 amino acids: CASRSGQVVSPLHF. Here the CDR3 DNA reads TGTGCCAGCAGGTCGGGACAGGTGGTTTCACCCCTCCACTTT.

V and J are TRBV19 and TRBJ1-4, with D unresolved. The germline V and J ends were trimmed by 5 bases and 3 bases, with 13 bases remaining between them. The CDR3 has 15 amino acids. Germline loops: CDR1 LNHDA, CDR2 SQIVND (reference sequence). CDR3 loop: CASSAGGYPNEKLFF. The CDR3 DNA sequence: TGTGCCAGTAGTGCCGGCGGGTACCCTAATGAAAAACTGTTTTTT.

This chain connects TRBV6-1 to TRBJ1-3; 7 nucleotides agree with TRBD1. V lost 2 bases, J lost 5 bases, and 0 bases stayed unmatched. CDR3 length equals 13 residues. Germline assignment: CDR1 MNHNS and CDR2 SASEGT. CDR3 sequence (DNA): TGTGCCAGCAGTGAAAGGGGGCGAAACACCATATATTTT. This codes for CASSERGRNTIYF.

V and J are TRBV5-5 and TRBJ2-6; 10 bases are shared with TRBD1. V was pared by 10 bases and J by 0 bases, with 4 bases of the junction left unmatched. The CDR3 extends over 15 amino acids. Germline V lookup: CDR1 SGHKS, CDR2 YYEKEE (reference sequence). CDR3 residues: CACRDRGSGANVLTF. The CDR3 DNA follows: TGTGCCTGCCGGGACAGGGGCTCTGGGGCCAACGTCCTGACTTTC.

This clone was detected only once. The chain is built from TRBV7-2 and TRBJ2-7, with D perhaps TRBD1 (6 bases). V was cut by 5 bases and J by 0 bases, with 17 bases left in between. The CDR3 length is 16 residues. Germline lookup yields CDR1 SGHTA and CDR2 FQGNSA. The CDR3 is CASSHRGGGSSYEQYF. Written as DNA, the CDR3 is TGTGCCAGCAGCCACCGAGGGGGTGGCAGCTCCTACGAGCAGTACTTC.

This clone was found a few times. The chain recombines TRBV6-6 with TRBJ2-7; 11 nucleotides agree with TRBD2. The CDR3 consists of 15 residues. V lost 6 bases and J lost 4; bases outside the gene matches: 8. Germline CDR1 reads MNHNY; CDR2 reads SVGAGI (reference sequence). The CDR3 coding sequence is TGTGCCAGCAGCCCTAGCGGGGGGTCAACTTACGAGCAGTACGTC. Its protein is CASSPSGGSTYEQYV.

The genes are TRBV6-4 and TRBJ2-1; D not resolved. With 4 bases removed from V and 12 bases from J, the gap between germline ends came to 16 bases. This CDR3 comprises 13 residues. Germline lookup yields CDR1 MRHNA and CDR2 SNTAGT. The CDR3 here is CASSVTDEGRQFF. The CDR3 region has the DNA TGTGCCAGCAGTGTTACAGACGAAGGCCGGCAGTTCTTC.

The rearrangement uses TRBV19 and TRBJ1-6; D call uncertain. Germline V lookup: CDR1 LNHDA, CDR2 SQIVND (reference sequence). The ends were cut back, 1 base at V and 9 bases at J, with 10 bases in the middle. This CDR3 contains 14 residues. The chain's CDR3 is CASSIGVKASPLHF. The CDR3, as DNA: TGTGCCAGTAGTATAGGAGTTAAAGCTTCACCCCTCCACTTT.

This chain connects TRBV20-1 to TRBJ1-2, with D maybe TRBD1 (5 bases). Trimming removed 3 bases from V and 2 bases from J, with 16 bases in between. The V gene's germline CDR1 is DFQATT and CDR2 SNEGSKA (reference sequence). This CDR3 region has 15 residues. DNA for the CDR3: TGCAGTGCTAGTCCCCCAGGGCGGCAAAACTATGGCTACACCTTC. It yields the protein CSASPPGRQNYGYTF.

The chain uses TRBV10-2 and TRBJ2-2; D possibly corresponds to TRBD2 (7 bases). From germline, CDR1 is WSHSY and CDR2 SAAADI. This CDR3 contains 17 residues. With 7 bases removed from V and 0 bases from J, the gap between germline ends came to 18 bases. CDR3 residues: CASTGEGVTPNTGELFF. The CDR3 nucleotides are TGCGCCAGCACGGGGGAGGGGGTGACTCCGAACACCGGGGAGCTGTTTTTT.

This clone was seen a single time. The rearrangement uses TRBV11-3 and TRBJ2-1; a weak D match, TRBD2 (7 bases). V was shortened by 5 bases and J by 0 bases, with 11 bases between the two germline ends. CDR3 length: 15 amino acids. Germline values: CDR1 SGHNT, CDR2 YENEEA. The CDR3 spells CASSLGGLSYNEQFF. Written as DNA, the CDR3 is TGTGCCAGCAGCCTCGGGGGGCTCTCCTACAATGAGCAGTTCTTC.

This clone was detected only once. This chain uses TRBV7-9 with TRBJ2-7, with 9 positions matching TRBD1. This CDR3 region has 13 residues. V was pared by 3 bases and J by 4 bases, with 1 base of the junction left unmatched. Germline V gene lookup returns CDR1 SEHNR and CDR2 FQNEAQ (reference sequence). CDR3 bases: TGTGCCAGCAGCTTTGACAGGGGGTACGAGCAGTACTTC. It is translated as CASSFDRGYEQYF.

The rearrangement uses TRBV19 and TRBJ1-2, with D perhaps matching TRBD1 (5 bases). CDR3 length: 16 residues. Germline assignment: CDR1 LNHDA and CDR2 SQIVND (reference sequence). V was pared by 8 bases and J by 6 bases, with 25 bases between. CDR3 DNA sequence: TGTGCCAGTCTTCCCTCAGACAGCCTCTTTGGGGATGGCTACACCTTC. This translates into CASLPSDSLFGDGYTF.

The rearrangement links TRBV28 to TRBJ2-7; 9 bases match TRBD1. The CDR3 sequence is 14 residues long. Germline V gives CDR1 MDHEN, CDR2 SYDVKM. V dropped 6 bases and J dropped 0; count of bases not matched to a gene: 3. The CDR3 nucleotides are TGTGCCAGCAGGGGGACAGGGAGCTCCTACGAGCAGTACGTC. Translation gives CASRGTGSSYEQYV.

The chain is built from TRBV18 and TRBJ1-4; possible D gene TRBD1, 6 bases. In germline, CDR1 is KGHSH, CDR2 LQKENI. Between the trimmed V and J ends, which lost 5 bases and 8 bases, there was a span of 15 bases. CDR3 length: 14 residues. Here the CDR3 DNA reads TGTGCCAGCTCAAAGGACAGTCAACGGGAAAAACTGTTTTTT. It is translated as CASSKDSQREKLFF.

The chain carries TRBV12-3 or TRBV12-4 and TRBJ2-5; tentative D call: TRBD2 (5 bases). This CDR3 comprises 13 residues. V gave up 5 bases and J gave up 5 bases, with 12 bases separating them. The CDR3 DNA follows: TGTGCCAGCAGTAAATCGGGAACGGAGACCCAGTACTTC. Amino acids: CASSKSGTETQYF.

The chain has TRBV2 and TRBJ1-2; TRBD1 might be the D (6 bases). Between the trimmed V and J ends, which lost 6 bases and 0 bases, there was a span of 14 bases. The V gene's germline CDR1 is SNHLY and CDR2 FYNNEI. CDR3 length: 15 amino acids. The CDR3 coding sequence is TGTGCCAGCAGCGAGCGGACAGAGACTAACTATGGCTACACCTTC. Translated, it gives CASSERTETNYGYTF.

The chain recombines TRBV25-1 with TRBJ1-2; D is unclear. Deletions cut 1 base from V and 1 base from J, with 7 bases between. The V gene's germline CDR1 is MGHDK and CDR2 SYGVNS. CDR3 length: 14 residues. CDR3 in amino acids: CASSEFPVNYGYTF. For the CDR3, the DNA is TGTGCCAGCAGTGAATTTCCAGTTAACTATGGCTACACCTTC.

Turning to this clone: This sample includes further DNA sequences coding for the same CDR3. The V call is TRBV11-2, the J call TRBJ1-4; perhaps TRBD1 as D (5 bases). This CDR3 is 14 amino acids long. CDR1 SGHAT and CDR2 FQNNGV come from the germline V gene. Trimming shortened V by 5 bases and J by 4 bases, and 11 bases separated the two germline ends. CDR3 nucleotide sequence: TGTGCCAGCAGCCGTGACAGACTTAATGAAAAACTGTTTTTT. Protein sequence: CASSRDRLNEKLFF.

This chain's CDR3 is CASSGPPGSGGTEAFF. In nucleotides, the CDR3 is TGTGCCAGCAGTGGACCCCCAGGGTCGGGTGGCACTGAAGCTTTCTTT. The chain links TRBV6-1 to TRBJ1-1; tentatively, D is TRBD1 (5 bases). The length of the CDR3 is 16 residues. Germline values: CDR1 MNHNS, CDR2 SASEGT. Trimming took off 4 bases at V and 4 bases at J, with 19 bases between the two ends.

The chain joins TRBV7-6 to TRBJ1-3, with D tentatively TRBD1 (6 bases). The CDR3 runs to 15 residues. V lost 0 bases, J lost 4 bases, and 10 bases lay in between. Germline lookup yields CDR1 SGHVS and CDR2 FNYEAQ. The CDR3 nucleotides read TGTGCCAGCAGCTTAGCGGGCGGACAGGGAAACACCATATATTTT. Translation: CASSLAGGQGNTIYF. Supplemented by reference TRBV7-6 and TRBJ1-3, the full variable domain reads GAGVSQSPRYKVTKRGQDVALRCDPISGHVSLYWYRQALGQGPEFLTYFNYEAQQDKSGLPNDRFSAERPEGSISTLTIQRTEQRDSAMYRCASSLAGGQGNTIYFGEGSWLTVV.

The genes are TRBV19 and TRBJ2-7; D is possibly TRBD1 (7 bases). The CDR3 consists of 14 residues. The V gene lost 6 bases and the J gene lost 3 bases, with 15 bases spanning the gap. The germline V gene encodes CDR1 LNHDA and CDR2 SQIVND (reference sequence). The CDR3: CASSPGGQDYEQYF. CDR3 DNA: TGTGCCAGTAGCCCAGGGGGGCAGGACTACGAGCAGTACTTC.

V usage is TRBV3-1 (or the pseudogene TRBV3-2) and J usage is TRBJ2-7; TRBD2 matches at 9 bases. Trimming removed 1 base from V and 4 bases from J; junction bases left unmatched: 5. From germline, CDR1 is LGHDT and CDR2 YNNKEL (reference sequence). The CDR3 spans 15 residues. As DNA, the CDR3 is TGTGCCAGCAGCCAAGGGCGGGGGGGGATTTACGAGCAGTACGTC. As protein: CASSQGRGGIYEQYV.

The V gene is TRBV19, the J gene TRBJ2-3; D may be TRBD2 (5 bases). The germline gives CDR1 LNHDA, CDR2 SQIVND (reference sequence). The V and J ends lost 10 bases and 0 bases respectively, with 14 bases between them. The CDR3 loop spans 14 amino acids. In DNA, the CDR3 is TGTGCCACCAACTTCGGGATGAGCACAGATACGCAGTATTTT. This codes for CATNFGMSTDTQYF.

The gene calls are TRBV19 and TRBJ1-2; D remains unclear. The CDR3 loop spans 15 amino acids. Trimming took off 6 bases at V and 5 bases at J, with 19 bases between the two ends. The germline V gene encodes CDR1 LNHDA and CDR2 SQIVND (reference sequence). The DNA for the CDR3 is TGTGCCAGTAGAGATACACCGAACACGGGGTATGGCTACACCTTC. This sequence encodes CASRDTPNTGYGYTF.

The chain has TRBV6-5 and TRBJ2-7, with TRBD1 matching over 9 bases. The CDR3 is 14 amino acids. Germline CDR1 is MNHEY and CDR2 is SVGAGI. After removal of 4 bases from V and 3 bases from J, the junction contained 4 bases not matched to a gene. The CDR3 region is CASSSSGQGYEQYV. The DNA of the CDR3 is TGTGCCAGCAGTTCCTCGGGACAGGGCTACGAGCAGTACGTC.

This chain joins TRBV7-9 and TRBJ1-2, with 8 positions matching TRBD1. This CDR3 contains 15 residues. Germline CDR1 and CDR2: SEHNR and FQNEAQ (reference sequence). V lost 3 bases, J lost 6 bases, and 9 bases stayed unmatched. CDR3 residues: CASSFQGALLHGYTF. The CDR3 coding sequence is TGTGCCAGCAGCTTTCAGGGGGCGTTGCTGCATGGCTACACCTTC.

The chain combines TRBV2 with TRBJ1-5, with a possible D match to TRBD1 (5 bases). The CDR3 extends over 14 amino acids. V was trimmed by 3 bases and J by 6 bases, leaving 12 bases between them. CDR1 is SNHLY, CDR2 FYNNEI, per germline. Here the CDR3 reads CASSEGQGGQPQHF. The CDR3 region has the DNA TGTGCCAGCAGTGAGGGGCAGGGAGGTCAGCCCCAGCATTTT.

The rearrangement links TRBV2 to TRBJ1-6; the match to TRBD1 covers 9 bases. In germline, CDR1 is SNHLY, CDR2 FYNNEI. Losses at the gene ends were 9 bases for V and 10 bases for J; bases not matched to a gene: 13. This CDR3 has 15 residues. The CDR3 DNA follows: TGTGCCAGTATCAGCGGGACAGGGTTATTATCACCCCTCCACTTT. This sequence encodes CASISGTGLLSPLHF. The entire variable domain, with the rest obtained from reference TRBV2 and TRBJ1-6, is as follows: EPEVTQTPSHQVTQMGQEVILRCVPISNHLYFYWYRQILGQKVEFLVSFYNNEISEKSEIFDDQFSVERPDGSNFTLKIRSTKLEDSAMYFCASISGTGLLSPLHFGNGTRLTVT.